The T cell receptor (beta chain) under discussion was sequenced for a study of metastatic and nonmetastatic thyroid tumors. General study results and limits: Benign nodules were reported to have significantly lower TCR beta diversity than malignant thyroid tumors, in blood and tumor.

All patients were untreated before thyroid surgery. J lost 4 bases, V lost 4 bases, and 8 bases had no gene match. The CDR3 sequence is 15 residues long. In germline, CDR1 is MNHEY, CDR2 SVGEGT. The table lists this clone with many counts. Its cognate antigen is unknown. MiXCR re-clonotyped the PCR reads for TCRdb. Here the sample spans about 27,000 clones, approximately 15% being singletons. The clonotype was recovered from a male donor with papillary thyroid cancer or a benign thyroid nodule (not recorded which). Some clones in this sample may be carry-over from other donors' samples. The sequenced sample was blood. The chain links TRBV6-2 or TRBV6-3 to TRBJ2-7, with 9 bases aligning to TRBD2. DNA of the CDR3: TGTGCCAGCAGTTTAGCTAGCGGGAACTTTTACGAGCAGTACTTC. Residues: CASSLASGNFYEQYF.